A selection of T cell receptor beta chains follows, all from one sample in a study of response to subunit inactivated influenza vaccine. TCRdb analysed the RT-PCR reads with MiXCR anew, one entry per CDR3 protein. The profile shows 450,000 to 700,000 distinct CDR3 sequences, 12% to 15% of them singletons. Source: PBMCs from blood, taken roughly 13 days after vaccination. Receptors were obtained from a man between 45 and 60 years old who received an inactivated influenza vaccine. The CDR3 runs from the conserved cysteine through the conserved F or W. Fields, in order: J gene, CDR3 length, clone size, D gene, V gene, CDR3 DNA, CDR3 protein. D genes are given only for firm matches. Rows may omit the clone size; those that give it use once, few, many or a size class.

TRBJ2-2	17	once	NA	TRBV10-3	TGTGCCATCAGTGGCGCAGCAGGACGGGATAACACCGGGGAGCTGTTTTTT	CAISGAAGRDNTGELFF
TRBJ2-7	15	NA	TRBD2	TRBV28	TGTGCCAGCAGTTTACCGAGACTAGCGGGAGTAGGGCAGTACTTC	CASSLPRLAGVGQYF
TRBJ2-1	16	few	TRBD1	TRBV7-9	TGTGCCAGCAGCTTACTTGGGACAGGGGATTACAATGAGCAGTTCTTC	CASSLLGTGDYNEQFF
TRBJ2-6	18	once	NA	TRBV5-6	TGTGCCAGCAGCTTGGTTCGGGTGGCGAGCTCTGGGGCCAACGTCCTGACTTTC	CASSLVRVASSGANVLTF
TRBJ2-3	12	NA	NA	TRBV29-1	TGCACGGGGACTTCGAACACAGATACGCAGTATTTT	CTGTSNTDTQYF
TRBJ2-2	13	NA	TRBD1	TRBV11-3	TGTGCCAGTTCGGACAGGATTACCGGGGAGCTGTTTTTT	CASSDRITGELFF
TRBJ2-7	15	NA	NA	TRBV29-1	TGCAGCGTTGAAGGCCCCGGGGGCGAGGGTTACGAGCAGTACTTC	CSVEGPGGEGYEQYF
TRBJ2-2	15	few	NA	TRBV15	TGTGCCACCAGCAGAGATTCCTTAGGGACCGGGGAGCTGTTTTTT	CATSRDSLGTGELFF
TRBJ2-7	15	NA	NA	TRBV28	TGTGCCAGCAGTTTATACTCCGCTGGTTGGGCCGAGCAGTACTTC	CASSLYSAGWAEQYF
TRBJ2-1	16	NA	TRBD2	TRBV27	TGTGCCAGCACCCCCATCTTAGCGGGTCCCTACAATGAGCAGTTCTTC	CASTPILAGPYNEQFF
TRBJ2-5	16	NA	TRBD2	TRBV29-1	TGCAGCGTAGCCCCCACCTCAGCGGGGGGTTCAGAGACCCAGTACTTC	CSVAPTSAGGSETQYF
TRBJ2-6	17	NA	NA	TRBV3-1	TGTGCCAGCAGCCCCTCACGACCTAGCTCTGGGGCCAACGTCCTGACTTTC	CASSPSRPSSGANVLTF
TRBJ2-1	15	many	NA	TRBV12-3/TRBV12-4	TGTGCCAGCAGTTTAGAAGATCCTAGTTTCTATGAGCAGTTCTTC	CASSLEDPSFYEQFF
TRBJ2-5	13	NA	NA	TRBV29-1	TGCAGCGCCCCGTCGGGCAGTCGGGAGACCCAGTACTTC	CSAPSGSRETQYF
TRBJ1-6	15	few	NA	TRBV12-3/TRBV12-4	TGTGCCAGCAGTTTAGCAGGGCGAGGATATTCACCCCTCCACTTT	CASSLAGRGYSPLHF
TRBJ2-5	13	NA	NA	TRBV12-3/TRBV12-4	TGTGCCAGCACCCCGGGCCCCTCTGGGACCCAGTACTTC	CASTPGPSGTQYF
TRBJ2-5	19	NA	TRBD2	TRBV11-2	TGTGCCAGCAGCTTAGTCGGAGGACTAGCGGGAGGACCACAAGAGACCCAGTACTTC	CASSLVGGLAGGPQETQYF
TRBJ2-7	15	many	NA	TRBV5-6	TGTGCCAGCAGCTTCGCGAGGGGACTCGTCGCCGAGCAGTACTTC	CASSFARGLVAEQYF
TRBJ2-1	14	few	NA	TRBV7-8	TGTGCCAGCAGCTCTCGACTAGGTCGCAATGAGCAGTTCTTC	CASSSRLGRNEQFF
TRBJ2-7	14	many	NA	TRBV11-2	TGTGCCAGCAGCTTAGCGACAGGAGGCTACGAGCAGTACTTC	CASSLATGGYEQYF